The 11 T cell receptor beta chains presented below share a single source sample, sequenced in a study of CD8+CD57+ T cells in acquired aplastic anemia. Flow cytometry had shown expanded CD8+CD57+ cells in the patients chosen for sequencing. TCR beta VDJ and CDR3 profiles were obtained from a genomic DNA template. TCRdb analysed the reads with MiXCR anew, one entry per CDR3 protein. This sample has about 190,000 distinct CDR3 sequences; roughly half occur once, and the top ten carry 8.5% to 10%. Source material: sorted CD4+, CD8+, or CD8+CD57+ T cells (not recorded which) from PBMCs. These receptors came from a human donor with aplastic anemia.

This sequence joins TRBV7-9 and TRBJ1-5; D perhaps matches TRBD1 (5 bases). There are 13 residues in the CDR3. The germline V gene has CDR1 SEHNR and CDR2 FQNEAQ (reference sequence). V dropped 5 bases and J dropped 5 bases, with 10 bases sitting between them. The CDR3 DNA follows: TGTGCCAGCAGCCGGACAAGGGATCAGCCCCAGCATTTT. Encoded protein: CASSRTRDQPQHF.

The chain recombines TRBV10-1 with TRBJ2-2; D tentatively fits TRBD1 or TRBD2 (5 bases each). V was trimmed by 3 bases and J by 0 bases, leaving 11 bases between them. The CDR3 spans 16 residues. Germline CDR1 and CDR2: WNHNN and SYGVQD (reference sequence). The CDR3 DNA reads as TGCGCCAGCAGTGATTGGGGACGGACGAACACCGGGGAGCTGTTTTTT. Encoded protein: CASSDWGRTNTGELFF.

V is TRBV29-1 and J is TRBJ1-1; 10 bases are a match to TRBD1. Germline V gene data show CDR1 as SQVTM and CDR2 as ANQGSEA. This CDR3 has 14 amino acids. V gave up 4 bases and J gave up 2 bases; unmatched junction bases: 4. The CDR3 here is CSVAGTGANTEAFF. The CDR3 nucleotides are TGCAGCGTTGCCGGGACAGGGGCTAACACTGAAGCTTTCTTT.

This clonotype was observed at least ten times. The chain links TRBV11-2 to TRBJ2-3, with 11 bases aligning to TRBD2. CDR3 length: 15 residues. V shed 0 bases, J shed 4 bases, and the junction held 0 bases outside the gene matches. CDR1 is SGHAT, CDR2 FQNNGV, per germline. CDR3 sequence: CASSLELAGADTQYF. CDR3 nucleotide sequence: TGTGCCAGCAGCTTAGAACTAGCGGGAGCAGATACGCAGTATTTT.

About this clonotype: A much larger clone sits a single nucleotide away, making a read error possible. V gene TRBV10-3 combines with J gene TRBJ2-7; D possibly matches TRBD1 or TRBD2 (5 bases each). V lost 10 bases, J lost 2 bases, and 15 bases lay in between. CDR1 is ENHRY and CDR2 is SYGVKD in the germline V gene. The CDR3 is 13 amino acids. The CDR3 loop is CASTGALTYEQYF. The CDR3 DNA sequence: TGTGCCAGCACCGGGGCTCTCACCTACGAGCAGTACTTC.

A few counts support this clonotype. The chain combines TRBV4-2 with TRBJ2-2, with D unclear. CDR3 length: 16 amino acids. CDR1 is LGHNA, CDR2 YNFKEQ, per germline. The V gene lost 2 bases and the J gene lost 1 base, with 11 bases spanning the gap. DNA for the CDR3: TGTGCCAGCAGCCAAAATAATGGGGAGAACACCGGGGAGCTGTTTTTT. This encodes CASSQNNGENTGELFF.

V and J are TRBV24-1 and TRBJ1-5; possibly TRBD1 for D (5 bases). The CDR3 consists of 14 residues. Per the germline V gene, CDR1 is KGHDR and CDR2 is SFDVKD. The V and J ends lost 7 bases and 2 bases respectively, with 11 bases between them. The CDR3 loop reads CATSESGGNQPQHF. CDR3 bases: TGTGCCACCAGCGAGTCGGGGGGCAATCAGCCCCAGCATTTT.

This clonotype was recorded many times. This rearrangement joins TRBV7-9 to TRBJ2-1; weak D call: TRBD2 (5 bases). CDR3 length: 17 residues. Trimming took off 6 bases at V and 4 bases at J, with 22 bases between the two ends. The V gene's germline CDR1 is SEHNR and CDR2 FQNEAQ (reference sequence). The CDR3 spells CASSPDEGTRGYNEQFF. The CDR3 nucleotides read TGTGCCAGCAGTCCCGACGAAGGTACTCGGGGATACAATGAGCAGTTCTTC.

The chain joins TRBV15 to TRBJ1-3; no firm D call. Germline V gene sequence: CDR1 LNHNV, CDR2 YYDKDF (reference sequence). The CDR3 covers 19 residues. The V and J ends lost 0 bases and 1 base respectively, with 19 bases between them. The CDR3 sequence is CATSRDLPGSVESGNTIYF. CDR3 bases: TGTGCCACCAGCAGAGATCTCCCGGGGTCCGTGGAGTCTGGAAACACCATATATTTT.

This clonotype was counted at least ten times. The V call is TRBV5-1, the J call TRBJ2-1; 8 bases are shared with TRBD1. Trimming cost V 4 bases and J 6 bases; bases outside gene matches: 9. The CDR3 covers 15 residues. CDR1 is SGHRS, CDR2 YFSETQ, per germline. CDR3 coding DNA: TGCGCCAGCAGCGCGACCGGACAGGGCCCCAATGAGCAGTTCTTC. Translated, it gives CASSATGQGPNEQFF.

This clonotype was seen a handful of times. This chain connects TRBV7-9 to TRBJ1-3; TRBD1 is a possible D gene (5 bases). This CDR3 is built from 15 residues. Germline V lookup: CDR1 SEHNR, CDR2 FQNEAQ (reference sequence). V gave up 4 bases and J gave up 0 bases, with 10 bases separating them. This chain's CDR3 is CASSSDRDSGNTIYF. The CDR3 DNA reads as TGTGCCAGCAGCTCAGACAGAGACTCTGGAAACACCATATATTTT.